Following are 18 T cell receptor beta chains from one sample sequenced in a study of shared clonotypes between healthy human individuals. Some clones are missing from TCRdb's copy, which holds only in-frame ones; the method was immunoSEQ multiplex PCR. The data contain 450,000 to 600,000 clones, approximately 85% of them seen just once; the ten biggest clones take up roughly 13%. What was sequenced was PBMCs. These receptors all come from a woman aged 40-49 years in good health. Some clones in this sample may be carry-over from other donors' samples.

V is TRBV19 and J is TRBJ1-5; TRBD1 matches 7 bases. This CDR3 has 12 amino acids. The ends lost 11 bases at V and 9 bases at J; junction bases unmatched: 10. Per the germline V gene, CDR1 is LNHDA and CDR2 is SQIVND (reference sequence). CDR3 protein: CASDETGRPQHF. DNA of the CDR3: TGTGCCTCCGACGAGACAGGGCGGCCCCAGCATTTT.

This clone was observed a few times. V is TRBV7-2 and J is TRBJ2-3, with 11 bases identical to TRBD2. With V trimmed by 1 base and J by 3 bases, 6 bases remained unmatched. Germline values: CDR1 SGHTA, CDR2 FQGNSA. The CDR3 is 17 residues long. In nucleotides, the CDR3 is TGTGCCAGCAGCTTAGTGAGTACTAGCGGGAGAACAGATACGCAGTATTTT. Encoded protein: CASSLVSTSGRTDTQYF.

This clone came up once. This CDR3 is CASGSSADTQYF. The CDR3 DNA reads TGTGCCAGCGGGAGTTCGGCAGATACGCAGTATTTT. This chain uses TRBV27 with TRBJ2-3; TRBD2 is a possible D gene (5 bases). Germline CDR1 and CDR2: MNHEY and SMNVEV (reference sequence). Trimming shortened V by 8 bases and J by 4 bases, and 10 bases separated the two germline ends. The CDR3 totals 12 residues.

This chain joins TRBV7-9 and TRBJ2-3; no clear D. V lost 1 base and J 1 base, leaving 6 bases between the germline ends. Germline CDR1 reads SEHNR; CDR2 reads FQNEAQ (reference sequence). The length of the CDR3 is 14 residues. This chain's CDR3 is CASSLEAGTDTQYF. For the CDR3, the DNA is TGTGCCAGCAGCTTAGAGGCAGGCACAGATACGCAGTATTTT.

This chain connects TRBV11-2 to TRBJ2-1, with 8 positions matching TRBD2. The V and J ends lost 1 base and 4 bases, in that order; junction bases with no gene match: 3. The CDR3 loop spans 15 amino acids. Germline V gene sequence: CDR1 SGHAT, CDR2 FQNNGV. The DNA of the CDR3 is TGTGCCAGCAGCTTAGCTACTAGCGGTTACAATGAGCAGTTCTTC. It specifies CASSLATSGYNEQFF.

The V and J genes are TRBV28 and TRBJ2-7, with D uncertain. CDR1 is MDHEN, CDR2 SYDVKM, per germline. V lost 7 bases and J 3 bases, leaving 10 bases between the germline ends. This CDR3 comprises 12 residues. Here the CDR3 reads CASTGRRYEQYF. CDR3 in DNA: TGTGCCAGCACAGGCAGACGCTACGAGCAGTACTTC. Complete variable domain (other parts from reference TRBV28 and TRBJ2-7): DVKVTQSSRYLVKRTGEKVFLECVQDMDHENMFWYRQDPGLGLRLIYFSYDVKMKEKGDIPEGYSVSREKKERFSLILESASTNQTSMYLCASTGRRYEQYFGPGTRLTVT.

J is TRBJ2-1 and V is TRBV9; 7 nucleotides align to TRBD2. After removal of 10 bases from V and 4 bases from J, the junction contained 8 bases not matched to a gene. Germline lookup yields CDR1 SGDLS and CDR2 YYNGEE. The CDR3 spans 13 residues. The CDR3 is CARGREKYNEQFF. CDR3 nucleotide sequence: TGTGCCCGCGGGCGGGAGAAATACAATGAGCAGTTCTTC. Full variable domain (rest looked up from reference TRBV9 and TRBJ2-1): DSGVTQTPKHLITATGQRVTLRCSPRSGDLSVYWYQQSLDQGLQFLIQYYNGEERAKGNILERFSAQQFPDLHSELNLSSLELGDSALYFCARGREKYNEQFFGPGTRLTVL.

A single count supports this clone. The chain recombines TRBV7-3 with TRBJ2-1; TRBD2 matches 13 bases. The CDR3 loop spans 16 amino acids. Germline CDR1 and CDR2: SGHTA and FQGTGA. The junction had 4 bases not matched to a gene; V was cut back by 4 bases and J by 4 bases. The chain's CDR3 is CASSSPGLAGYNEQFF. CDR3 coding DNA: TGTGCCAGCAGCTCCCCGGGACTAGCGGGGTACAATGAGCAGTTCTTC. The full variable domain, rest sourced from reference TRBV7-3 and TRBJ2-1, is GAGVSQTPSNKVTEKGKYVELRCDPISGHTALYWYRQSLGQGPEFLIYFQGTGAADDSGLPNDRFFAVRPEGSVSTLKIQRTERGDSAVYLCASSSPGLAGYNEQFFGPGTRLTVL.

V and J are TRBV7-2 and TRBJ2-1, with 11 bases fitting TRBD2. The CDR3 loop spans 17 amino acids. J was trimmed by 3 bases and V by 1 base; bases with no gene match: 5. CDR1 and CDR2 from the germline V gene are SGHTA and FQGNSA. CDR3: CASSLESGTSGYNEQFF. In nucleotides, the CDR3 is TGTGCCAGCAGCTTAGAGTCCGGGACTAGCGGCTACAATGAGCAGTTCTTC. Full variable domain (outside the CDR3, taken from reference TRBV7-2 and TRBJ2-1): GAGVSQSPSNKVTEKGKDVELRCDPISGHTALYWYRQSLGQGLEFLIYFQGNSAPDKSGLPSDRFSAERTGGSVSTLTIQRTQQEDSAVYLCASSLESGTSGYNEQFFGPGTRLTVL.

CDR3 residues: CASTQGGPGEKLFF. Written as DNA, the CDR3 is TGTGCCAGCACCCAAGGGGGGCCGGGTGAAAAACTGTTTTTT. The chain carries TRBV2 and TRBJ1-4, with TRBD1 as a possible D gene (6 bases). From germline, CDR1 is SNHLY and CDR2 FYNNEI. V dropped 7 bases and J dropped 7 bases, with 16 bases sitting between them. The CDR3 runs 14 residues.

V gene TRBV2 combines with J gene TRBJ2-7, with TRBD1 matching over 7 bases. This CDR3 comprises 15 residues. In germline, CDR1 is SNHLY, CDR2 FYNNEI. The trim removed 6 bases at V and 1 base at J, leaving 9 bases unmatched. The DNA for the CDR3 is TGTGCCAGCAGGGCCCCGGGACAGCGATCCTACGAGCAGTACTTC. Translation gives CASRAPGQRSYEQYF.

This chain links TRBV29-1 with TRBJ2-3; no clear D gene. Germline lookup yields CDR1 SQVTM and CDR2 ANQGSEA. The germline V and J ends were trimmed by 2 bases and 2 bases, with 5 bases remaining between them. The CDR3 totals 12 residues. The CDR3 here is CSVEPDTDTQYF. In DNA, the CDR3 is TGCAGCGTTGAACCCGACACAGATACGCAGTATTTT.

This chain uses TRBV28 with TRBJ2-6, with D perhaps matching TRBD1 (6 bases). CDR3 size: 15 residues. Trimming left V 7 bases short and J 0 bases short, with 10 bases between. Germline V gene data show CDR1 as MDHEN and CDR2 as SYDVKM. The CDR3 protein is CASKPGVSGANVLTF. The CDR3 DNA follows: TGTGCCAGCAAACCAGGGGTCTCTGGGGCCAACGTCCTGACTTTC.

This clone was detected only once. This specimen includes other DNA sequences encoding the same CDR3. The gene calls are TRBV28 and TRBJ2-2; no definite D call. The CDR3 runs to 14 residues. The V gene's germline CDR1 is MDHEN and CDR2 SYDVKM. The V and J ends lost 5 bases and 0 bases respectively, with 7 bases between them. CDR3 region: CASSLTPNTGELFF. Written as DNA, the CDR3 is TGTGCCAGCAGTCTAACCCCGAACACCGGGGAGCTGTTTTTT.

J is TRBJ1-2 and V is TRBV23-1; 7 bases agree with TRBD1. TRBV23-1 is placed among ORFs of uncertain function. This CDR3 spans 18 amino acids. J gave up 8 bases and V 6 bases, and 24 bases lay outside the gene matches. CDR3 nucleotides: TGCGCCAGCAGGTCTCCCTCCTACAAACTACAGGGGCAGGGCGGCTACACCTTC. Translation gives CASRSPSYKLQGQGGYTF.

The rearrangement uses TRBV7-9 and TRBJ1-2, with TRBD1 identical over 8 bases. The V and J ends lost 5 bases and 5 bases, in that order; junction bases with no gene match: 4. The CDR3 contains 13 residues. The germline V gene encodes CDR1 SEHNR and CDR2 FQNEAQ (reference sequence). CDR3 amino acids: CASSLRQGYGYTF. CDR3 coding DNA: TGTGCCAGCAGCCTCCGACAGGGGTATGGCTACACCTTC.

The chain links TRBV7-3 to TRBJ2-1, with TRBD2 identical over 12 bases. J was trimmed by 6 bases and V by 6 bases; bases with no gene match: 6. The CDR3 consists of 15 residues. CDR1 and CDR2 from the germline V gene are SGHTA and FQGTGA. The CDR3 is CASRAPGLAGNEQFF. The CDR3 DNA reads TGTGCCAGCAGGGCTCCGGGACTAGCGGGCAATGAGCAGTTCTTC.

This sequence joins TRBV27 and TRBJ2-5, with D possibly matching TRBD2 (7 bases). V was pared by 10 bases and J by 4 bases, with 19 bases between. There are 14 residues in the CDR3. Germline CDR1 is MNHEY and CDR2 is SMNVEV (reference sequence). CDR3 sequence (DNA): TGTGCCACCCGAGATGGGGGGGCTGGAGAGACCCAGTACTTC. This sequence encodes CATRDGGAGETQYF.